This TCR beta chain was observed in a study of blood T cell repertoires in COVID-19. The wider study: Samples of COVID-19 (acute and convalescent) were obtained from the United States, Italy and Spain.

Per the original methods: Amplifying reference gene primers gave estimates of nucleated cell counts. TCRdb keeps only in-frame clones here, not all; method: immunoSEQ multiplex PCR. V, J and clone size were drawn from that table, and D and trimming were deduced from the DNA. The top ten clones hold under 1.5% of a sample with 400,000 to 450,000 clones, more than 80% of them seen once. This CDR3 is built from 13 residues. V trimming: 5 bases; J trimming: 2 bases; junction bases outside the gene matches: 5. Germline loops: CDR1 SQVTM, CDR2 ANQGSEA. The chain uses TRBV29-1 and TRBJ1-2, with 7 bases aligning to TRBD1. Sequencing was done on a sample of peripheral blood. This receptor was identified in a woman in her twenties or thirties with active or convalescent COVID-19. CDR3 nucleotides: TGCAGCGTTAACGGACAGGCGAACTATGGCTACACCTTC. This translates into CSVNGQANYGYTF. The full variable domain, rest sourced from reference TRBV29-1 and TRBJ1-2, is SAVISQKPSRDICQRGTSLTIQCQVDSQVTMMFWYRQQPGQSLTLIATANQGSEATYESGFVIDKFPISRPNLTFSTLTVSNMSPEDSSIYLCSVNGQANYGYTFGSGTRLTVV.